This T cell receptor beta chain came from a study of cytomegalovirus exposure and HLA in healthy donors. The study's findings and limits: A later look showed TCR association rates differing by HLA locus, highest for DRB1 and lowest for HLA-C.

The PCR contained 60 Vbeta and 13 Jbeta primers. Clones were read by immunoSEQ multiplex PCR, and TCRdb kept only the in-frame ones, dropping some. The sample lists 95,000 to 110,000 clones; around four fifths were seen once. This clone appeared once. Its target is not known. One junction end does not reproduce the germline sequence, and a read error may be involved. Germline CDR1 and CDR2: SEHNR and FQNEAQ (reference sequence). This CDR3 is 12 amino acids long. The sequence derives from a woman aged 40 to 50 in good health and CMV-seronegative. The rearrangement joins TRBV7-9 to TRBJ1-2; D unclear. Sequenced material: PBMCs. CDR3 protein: CSSSLVGSGYTF. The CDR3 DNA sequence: TGTTCCAGCAGCTTAGTTGGCTCCGGCTACACCTTC.